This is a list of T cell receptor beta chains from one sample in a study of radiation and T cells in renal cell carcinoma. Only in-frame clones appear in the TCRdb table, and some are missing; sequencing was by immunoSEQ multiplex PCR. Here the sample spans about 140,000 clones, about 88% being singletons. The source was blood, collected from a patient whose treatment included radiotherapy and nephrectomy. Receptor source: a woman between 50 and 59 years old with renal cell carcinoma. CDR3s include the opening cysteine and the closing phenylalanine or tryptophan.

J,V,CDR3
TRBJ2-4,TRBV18,CASSSYSGQGDRIQYF
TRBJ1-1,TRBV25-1,CASSEAGLINTEAFF
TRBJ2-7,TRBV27,CASSLSSLYNEQYF
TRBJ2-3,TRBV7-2,CASSFQVAGGTDTQYF
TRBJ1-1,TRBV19,CASRLQGSGTEAFF
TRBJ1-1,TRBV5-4,CASSPSTGQGEAFF
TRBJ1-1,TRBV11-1,CASSLYPGGLGGEAFF
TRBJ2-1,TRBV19,CASSPAYNEQFF
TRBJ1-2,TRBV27,CASSLLGQGAGGYTF
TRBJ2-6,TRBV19,CASKPRRSGANVLTF
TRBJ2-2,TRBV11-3,CASGTGNTGELFF